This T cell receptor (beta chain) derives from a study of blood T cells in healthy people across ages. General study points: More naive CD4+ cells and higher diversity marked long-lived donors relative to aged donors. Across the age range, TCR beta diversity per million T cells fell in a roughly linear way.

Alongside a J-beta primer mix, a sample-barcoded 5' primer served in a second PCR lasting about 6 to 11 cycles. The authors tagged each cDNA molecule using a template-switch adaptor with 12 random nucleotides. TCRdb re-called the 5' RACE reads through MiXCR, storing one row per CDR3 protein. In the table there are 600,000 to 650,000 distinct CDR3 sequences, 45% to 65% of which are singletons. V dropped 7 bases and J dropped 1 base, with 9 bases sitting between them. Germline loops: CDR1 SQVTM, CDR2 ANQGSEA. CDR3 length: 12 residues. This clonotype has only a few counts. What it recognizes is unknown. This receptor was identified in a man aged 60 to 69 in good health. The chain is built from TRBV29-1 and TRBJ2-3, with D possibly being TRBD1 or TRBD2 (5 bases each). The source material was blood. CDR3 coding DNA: TGCAGCGGCCGAGGGGGCACAGATACGCAGTATTTT. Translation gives CSGRGGTDTQYF.